This record looks at one T cell receptor (beta chain) sequence and its context. This clonotype has a count of ten or more. What antigen it recognizes has not been identified. Base qualities are not recorded, but no much larger clone differs from it by a single base. Germline trimming: 0 bases from V, 7 bases from J; junction bases outside gene matches: 3. For CDR1 and CDR2, the germline V gene lists LGHNA and YNFKEQ. The CDR3 numbers 15 residues from cysteine through phenylalanine. Of all the DNA, just the CDR3 is kept, 45 bases in frame from base 1. These data come from a study of T-cell reconstitution after alpha-beta-depleted transplantation in children (dated by TCRdb to the mid-2010s). Turning to the overall study: Using TCR repertoire profiling, the study followed T-cell immune reconstitution in a quantitative way in children after TCRalphabeta/CD19-depleted allogeneic hematopoietic cell transplantation. General conclusions and limits of the study: The high TCRbeta diversity at day 60 in some patients was ascribed to recipient T cells and intrathymic progenitors that had survived conditioning. Apparently early alphabetaT-cell count recovery about two months after transplant reportedly relied on only several hundred rapidly expanded clones derived from non-depleted graft cells. Over the following months the frequencies of hyperexpanded clones went down, and after one year T-cell counts and TCRbeta diversity were mostly credited to newly produced T cells.

Preparation of the library involved PCR. Instrument used: Illumina HiSeq 2500. TCR libraries were prepared with molecular barcoding, using unique molecular identifiers to normalize TCRbeta repertoire quantification. TCRdb itself trimmed the public reads at Q25 with fastp, ran MiXCR and retained productive beta chains. Entries are consolidated by CDR3 protein sequence, retaining the most common genes and DNA. Within this sample are 110,000 or so distinct CDR3 sequences, with 5.5% to 6.5% of them counted one time only. Approximately 23% of the sample rests with the top ten. Explained via the paper, the treatment or condition label denotes: allogeneic hematopoietic cell transplantation with graft depleted of TCRalphabeta T cells and CD19 B cells. TCRalphabeta/CD19-depleted allogeneic hematopoietic cell grafts were given to the transplant recipients, all of whom were children.

This sample comprised PBMCs, mostly from graft donor cells, obtained 360 days after TCRalphabeta/CD19-depleted stem cell transplant. The clonotype originates from a male patient between 2 and 9 years old who had a stem cell transplant for acute lymphoblastic leukemia, so the T cells may come from the graft donor. Rearrangement joined TRBV4-2 to TRBJ2-2, with 9 bases matching TRBD2. The nucleotide sequence is given as TGTGCCAGCAGCCAAGATCTAGCGGGACGCGGGGAGCTGTTTTTT. It codes for CASSQDLAGRGELFF.